The rows below give T cell receptor beta chains drawn from one sample of a study of T-cell reconstitution after alpha-beta-depleted transplantation in children. Using its own MiXCR run on the PCR reads, TCRdb lists one record per CDR3 protein. The sample consists of fewer than 350,000 distinct CDR3 sequences, around a tenth of them appearing once. The sequencing here drew on peripheral blood, taken 180 days after TCRalphabeta/CD19-depleted stem cell transplant. The receptors originated from a male patient aged 2-15 years who had a stem cell transplant for chronic granulomatous disease, so the T cells may come from the graft donor. Each CDR3 is given with its conserved first and last residue. A D gene is named only where the DNA matches it firmly.

v_gene: TRBV6-1
d_gene: .
j_gene: TRBJ2-7
CDR3aa: CASSETGRAHEQYF

v_gene: TRBV3-1
d_gene: .
j_gene: TRBJ1-5
CDR3aa: CASSQDLVPGQPQHF

v_gene: TRBV7-2
d_gene: .
j_gene: TRBJ2-1
CDR3aa: CASSFPDFYNEQFF

v_gene: TRBV5-4
d_gene: TRBD1
j_gene: TRBJ2-7
CDR3aa: CASSWDRSTYEQYF

v_gene: TRBV4-3
d_gene: .
j_gene: TRBJ1-1
CDR3aa: CASSQDPSQESAEAFF

v_gene: TRBV14
d_gene: .
j_gene: TRBJ2-1
CDR3aa: CASSRQPEGEQFF

v_gene: TRBV10-3
d_gene: .
j_gene: TRBJ1-1
CDR3aa: CAISDGDGRTEAFF

v_gene: TRBV10-3
d_gene: .
j_gene: TRBJ2-7
CDR3aa: CAISVGSEQYF

v_gene: TRBV29-1
d_gene: .
j_gene: TRBJ2-2
CDR3aa: CSIVTNTRELFF

v_gene: TRBV7-9
d_gene: .
j_gene: TRBJ1-1
CDR3aa: CASSLVRENTEAFF

v_gene: TRBV9
d_gene: .
j_gene: TRBJ2-1
CDR3aa: CASSGDRYNEQFF

v_gene: TRBV20-1
d_gene: .
j_gene: TRBJ2-5
CDR3aa: CSASQDSGTQETQYF

v_gene: TRBV7-9
d_gene: TRBD1
j_gene: TRBJ1-1
CDR3aa: CASSLFPPQGWNTEAFF

v_gene: TRBV5-6
d_gene: .
j_gene: TRBJ2-7
CDR3aa: CASSLGRIIYEQYF

v_gene: TRBV12-3/TRBV12-4
d_gene: .
j_gene: TRBJ1-5
CDR3aa: CASSPEDGWNQPQHF

v_gene: TRBV7-3
d_gene: .
j_gene: TRBJ2-7
CDR3aa: CASSTAWGHEQYF

v_gene: TRBV28
d_gene: TRBD1
j_gene: TRBJ1-4
CDR3aa: CACQTGSNEKLFF

v_gene: TRBV20-1
d_gene: TRBD1
j_gene: TRBJ2-7
CDR3aa: CSAPPGTAIPYEQYF

v_gene: TRBV10-3
d_gene: .
j_gene: TRBJ2-1
CDR3aa: CAISEINEQFF

v_gene: TRBV5-1
d_gene: TRBD2
j_gene: TRBJ2-3
CDR3aa: CASSLAGGPGDTQYF

v_gene: TRBV18
d_gene: .
j_gene: TRBJ2-1
CDR3aa: CASSPRRGGRDDEQFF

v_gene: TRBV12-3/TRBV12-4
d_gene: .
j_gene: TRBJ2-5
CDR3aa: CASSFQKTQYF

v_gene: TRBV20-1
d_gene: .
j_gene: TRBJ2-7
CDR3aa: CSARYPRQSSYEQYF

v_gene: TRBV20-1
d_gene: .
j_gene: TRBJ2-2
CDR3aa: CSAAMRRELFF

v_gene: TRBV19
d_gene: TRBD1
j_gene: TRBJ1-1
CDR3aa: CASSRDSLNTEAFF

v_gene: TRBV4-3
d_gene: TRBD2
j_gene: TRBJ2-1
CDR3aa: CASSQELGLAGGPSYNEQFF

v_gene: TRBV7-2
d_gene: .
j_gene: TRBJ2-2
CDR3aa: CASSTRTGSGELFF

v_gene: TRBV6-6
d_gene: .
j_gene: TRBJ2-7
CDR3aa: CASSYSGAYEQYF

v_gene: TRBV5-1
d_gene: TRBD1
j_gene: TRBJ1-1
CDR3aa: CASSLEKGGWTEAFF

v_gene: TRBV4-3
d_gene: .
j_gene: TRBJ1-1
CDR3aa: CASSRREDTEAFF

v_gene: TRBV4-2
d_gene: .
j_gene: TRBJ2-3
CDR3aa: CASSQTDTQYF

v_gene: TRBV3-1
d_gene: TRBD2
j_gene: TRBJ2-5
CDR3aa: CASSQDFKMGLASETQYF

v_gene: TRBV20-1
d_gene: TRBD1
j_gene: TRBJ2-2
CDR3aa: CSATYGTGVGTGELFF

v_gene: TRBV20-1
d_gene: TRBD1
j_gene: TRBJ2-5
CDR3aa: CSAIGQGAETQYF

v_gene: TRBV6-5
d_gene: TRBD2
j_gene: TRBJ2-4
CDR3aa: CASSYSPVAGGNIQYF

v_gene: TRBV10-2
d_gene: TRBD2
j_gene: TRBJ2-3
CDR3aa: CASNEAGGNTDTQYF

v_gene: TRBV6-1
d_gene: .
j_gene: TRBJ1-1
CDR3aa: CASRFDKNTEAFF

v_gene: TRBV7-8
d_gene: .
j_gene: TRBJ1-5
CDR3aa: CASSLQAVNQPQHF

v_gene: TRBV27
d_gene: TRBD1
j_gene: TRBJ2-1
CDR3aa: CASIAPFGTGNANEQFF

v_gene: TRBV5-1
d_gene: TRBD1
j_gene: TRBJ1-2
CDR3aa: CASSTGQGGFGYTF

v_gene: TRBV29-1
d_gene: .
j_gene: TRBJ2-2
CDR3aa: CSVAGTTNTGELFF

v_gene: TRBV19
d_gene: .
j_gene: TRBJ1-5
CDR3aa: CASSIDLYGVSNQPQHF